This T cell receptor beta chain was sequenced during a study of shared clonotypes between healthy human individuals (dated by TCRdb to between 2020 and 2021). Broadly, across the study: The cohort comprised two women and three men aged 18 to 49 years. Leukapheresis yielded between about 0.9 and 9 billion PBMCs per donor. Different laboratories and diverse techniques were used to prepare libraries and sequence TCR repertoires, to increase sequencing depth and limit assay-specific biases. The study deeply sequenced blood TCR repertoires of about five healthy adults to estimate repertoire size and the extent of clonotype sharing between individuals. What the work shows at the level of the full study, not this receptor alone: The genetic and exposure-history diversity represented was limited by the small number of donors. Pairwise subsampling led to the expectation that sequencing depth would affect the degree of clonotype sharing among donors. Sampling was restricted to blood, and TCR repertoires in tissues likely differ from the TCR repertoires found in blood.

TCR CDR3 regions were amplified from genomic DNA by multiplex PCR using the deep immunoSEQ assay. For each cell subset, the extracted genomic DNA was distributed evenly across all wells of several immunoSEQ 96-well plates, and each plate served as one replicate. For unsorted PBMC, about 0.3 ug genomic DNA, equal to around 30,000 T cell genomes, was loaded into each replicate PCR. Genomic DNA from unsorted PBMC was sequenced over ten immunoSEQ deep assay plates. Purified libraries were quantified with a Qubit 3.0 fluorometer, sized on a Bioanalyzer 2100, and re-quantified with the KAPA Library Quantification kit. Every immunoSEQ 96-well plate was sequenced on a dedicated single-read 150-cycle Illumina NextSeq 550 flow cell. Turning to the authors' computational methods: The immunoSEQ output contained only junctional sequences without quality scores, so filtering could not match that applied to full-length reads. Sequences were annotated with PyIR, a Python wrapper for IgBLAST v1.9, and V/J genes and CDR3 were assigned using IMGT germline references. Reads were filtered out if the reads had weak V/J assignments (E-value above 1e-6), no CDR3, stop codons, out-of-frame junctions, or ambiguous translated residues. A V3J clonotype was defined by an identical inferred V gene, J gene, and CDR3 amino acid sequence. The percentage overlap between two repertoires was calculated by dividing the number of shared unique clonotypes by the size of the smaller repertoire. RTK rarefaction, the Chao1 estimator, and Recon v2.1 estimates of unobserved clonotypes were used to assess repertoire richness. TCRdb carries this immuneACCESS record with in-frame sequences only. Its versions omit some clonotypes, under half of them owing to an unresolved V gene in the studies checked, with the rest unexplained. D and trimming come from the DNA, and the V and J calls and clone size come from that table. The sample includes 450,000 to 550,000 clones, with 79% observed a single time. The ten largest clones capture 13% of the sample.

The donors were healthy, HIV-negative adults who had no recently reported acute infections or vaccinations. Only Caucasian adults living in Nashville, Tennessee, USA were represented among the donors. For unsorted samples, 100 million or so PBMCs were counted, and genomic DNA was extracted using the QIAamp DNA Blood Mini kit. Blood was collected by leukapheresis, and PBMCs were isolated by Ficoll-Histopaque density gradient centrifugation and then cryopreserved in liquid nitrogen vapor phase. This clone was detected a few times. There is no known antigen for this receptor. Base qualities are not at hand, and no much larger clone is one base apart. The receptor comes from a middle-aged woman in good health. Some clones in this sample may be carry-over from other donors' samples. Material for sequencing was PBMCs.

The sequenced DNA is TGCGCCAGCAGCTTTACGGGCCCCTTCCTCGAGCAGTACTTC. Its translation is CASSFTGPFLEQYF. The chain couples TRBV5-1 to TRBJ2-7; no D gene call is confident. The germline V gene yields SGHRS for CDR1 and YFSETQ for CDR2. V is cut by 2 bases and J by 6 bases, and the space between the germline ends is 15 bases. From the cysteine up to the phenylalanine, the CDR3 has a length of 14 residues. The entry retains the CDR3 DNA only, 42 bases that are in frame from base 1.